The rows below give T cell receptor beta chains drawn from one sample of a study of blood T cell repertoires in COVID-19. This table comes from immunoSEQ multiplex PCR, and its TCRdb copy is limited to in-frame clones, with some not included. Of around 250,000 clones listed, roughly nine tenths were seen once; the top ten hold 0.95% to 1.5%. The source material was PBMCs or T cells enriched from blood (not recorded which). The receptors here all came from a human donor in a cohort exposed to, infected with or recovered from COVID-19 (not recorded which). The donor label of this sample is uncertain. Each CDR3 is given with its conserved first and last residue. D genes are given only for firm matches. Size is stated for part of the rows, as once, few or many counts, or as a class when the clone is expanded.

>few|TRBV24-1|TRBJ2-7|TRBD1
CATSETGTGTYEQYF
TGTGCCACCAGTGAAACCGGGACAGGGACCTACGAGCAGTACTTC
>-|TRBV5-4|TRBJ1-1|TRBD1
CASSLPTGAYTEAFF
TGTGCCAGCAGCTTACCGACAGGGGCGTACACTGAAGCTTTCTTT
>-|TRBV6-1|TRBJ2-3|TRBD1
CASSEGFTGQGMDTQYF
TGTGCCAGCAGTGAAGGGTTTACCGGACAGGGGATGGATACGCAGTATTTT
>-|TRBV7-2|TRBJ2-7|-
CASSIGSGRGNEQYF
TGTGCCAGCAGCATAGGATCGGGGCGGGGAAACGAGCAGTACTTC
>-|TRBV29-1|TRBJ2-3|-
CSARSDTQYF
TGCAGCGCCAGATCAGATACGCAGTATTTT
>-|TRBV2|TRBJ1-6|-
CASRLRVGSPLHF
TGTGCCAGCAGGCTCAGGGTCGGTTCACCCCTCCACTTT
>-|TRBV2|TRBJ1-5|-
CASRRDIWESNQPQHF
TGTGCCAGCAGGAGGGACATCTGGGAGAGCAATCAGCCCCAGCATTTT
>-|TRBV10-3|TRBJ2-7|-
CATGQSVTYEQYF
TGTGCCACCGGACAGTCCGTAACCTACGAGCAGTACTTC
>-|TRBV7-6|TRBJ1-1|TRBD1
CASSPITGGLNTEAFF
TGTGCCAGCAGCCCAATAACAGGGGGCCTTAACACTGAAGCTTTCTTT
>-|TRBV19|TRBJ1-1|-
CASRQQGNTEAFF
TGTGCCAGTAGACAACAGGGGAACACTGAAGCTTTCTTT
>-|TRBV6-5|TRBJ1-4|TRBD1
CASSYSRDRGFEKLFF
TGTGCCAGCAGTTACTCGAGGGACAGGGGCTTTGAAAAACTGTTTTTT
>-|TRBV7-9|TRBJ1-2|-
CASSSGRTDNYGYTF
TGTGCCAGCAGCTCCGGACGGACTGATAACTATGGCTACACCTTC
>-|TRBV12-3/TRBV12-4|TRBJ1-1|-
CASRNRLNTEAFF
TGTGCCAGCAGGAACAGGTTGAACACTGAAGCTTTCTTT
>-|TRBV19|TRBJ2-5|-
CASSIDQETQYF
TGTGCCAGTAGTATCGACCAAGAGACCCAGTACTTC
>-|TRBV6-5|TRBJ2-7|TRBD2
CASSYALAVSYEQYF
TGTGCCAGCAGTTACGCTCTAGCGGTCTCCTACGAGCAGTACTTC
>-|TRBV5-4|TRBJ2-5|-
CASSLGQAETQYF
TGTGCCAGCAGCTTGGGACAGGCGGAGACCCAGTACTTC
>-|TRBV6-2/TRBV6-3|TRBJ1-6|TRBD1
CASSDRGRGQSPLHF
TGTGCCAGCAGCGACAGGGGGCGAGGGCAATCACCCCTCCACTTT
>-|TRBV30|TRBJ2-4|TRBD2
CAGARGGGNIQYF
TGTGCCGGGGCCCGGGGGGGCGGGAACATTCAGTACTTC
>-|TRBV5-4|TRBJ1-1|-
CASSLDPGLPEAFF
TGTGCCAGCAGTCTGGACCCGGGGTTACCTGAAGCTTTCTTT
>-|TRBV19|TRBJ1-3|-
CASSMSITSGNTIYF
TGTGCCAGTAGTATGAGTATAACCTCTGGAAACACCATATATTTT
>-|TRBV11-2|TRBJ1-1|-
CASSSTGKAFF
TGTGCCAGCAGCTCCACAGGGAAAGCTTTCTTT
>-|TRBV6-2/TRBV6-3|TRBJ2-7|-
CASSPITEYRSIYEQYF
TGTGCCAGCAGCCCTATCACTGAGTACAGGAGCATCTACGAGCAGTACTTC
>-|TRBV7-9|TRBJ1-1|-
CASSLPGQNTEAFF
TGTGCCAGCAGCCTTCCAGGGCAGAACACTGAAGCTTTCTTT
>-|TRBV27|TRBJ1-2|-
CASSSGYGYTF
TGTGCCAGCAGCTCCGGCTATGGCTACACCTTC
>-|TRBV5-6|TRBJ1-2|TRBD1
CASSPVGTGGAELF
TGTGCCAGCAGCCCCGTAGGGACAGGGGGGGCAGAACTCTTC
>-|TRBV7-2|TRBJ1-3|-
CASSPEQVAGNTIYF
TGTGCCAGCAGTCCGGAACAGGTTGCTGGAAACACCATATATTTT
>-|TRBV7-2|TRBJ1-1|-
CASSPTGGVSAFF
TGTGCCAGCAGCCCTACCGGGGGGGTGTCTGCTTTCTTT
>-|TRBV2|TRBJ1-1|TRBD1
CASSHDRDLNTEAFF
TGTGCCAGCAGTCACGACAGGGACTTGAACACTGAAGCTTTCTTT
>-|TRBV14|TRBJ1-4|-
CASSRAGEKLFF
TGTGCCAGCAGCCGGGCAGGGGAAAAACTGTTTTTT
>-|TRBV19|TRBJ2-7|-
CASMGGTSYEQYF
TGTGCCAGTATGGGGGGAACCTCCTACGAGCAGTACTTC
>-|TRBV2|TRBJ2-3|TRBD2
CASSEARDSGGTDTQYF
TGTGCCAGCAGTGAAGCGCGGGATAGCGGGGGCACAGATACGCAGTATTTT
>-|TRBV5-5|TRBJ1-3|-
CASSLVPWQGTGNTIYF
TGTGCCAGCAGCTTGGTGCCGTGGCAGGGGACTGGAAACACCATATATTTT
>-|TRBV7-9|TRBJ2-3|TRBD2
CASSSGGASDTQYF
TGTGCCAGCAGCTCCGGGGGGGCCTCAGATACGCAGTATTTT
>-|TRBV12-3/TRBV12-4|TRBJ1-1|-
CASSPGGQAFF
TGTGCCAGCAGTCCGGGGGGCCAAGCTTTCTTT
>-|TRBV7-2|TRBJ1-1|-
CASSLVHGGTEAFF
TGTGCCAGCAGCTTAGTTCACGGGGGGACTGAAGCTTTCTTT
>-|TRBV7-6|TRBJ2-3|-
CASSPGWADTQYF
TGTGCCAGCAGCCCGGGGTGGGCTGATACGCAGTATTTT
>-|TRBV4-2|TRBJ2-7|TRBD2
CASSPSGGENEQYF
TGTGCCAGCAGCCCTAGCGGGGGAGAGAACGAGCAGTACTTC
>-|TRBV29-1|TRBJ2-7|-
CSVLGRVSYEQYF
TGCAGCGTTCTTGGCAGGGTTTCATACGAGCAGTACTTC
>once|TRBV6-5|TRBJ2-1|-
CASSYLPLSSYNEQFF
TGTGCCAGCAGTTACCTCCCTTTGAGCTCCTACAATGAGCAGTTCTTC
>-|TRBV2|TRBJ1-2|TRBD1
CASSEALGTGSGYTF
TGTGCCAGCAGTGAAGCGCTTGGGACAGGGAGCGGCTACACCTTC
>-|TRBV7-9|TRBJ1-6|TRBD1
CASSSQRGRPLHF
TGTGCCAGCAGCTCCCAGAGGGGGCGACCCCTCCACTTT
>-|TRBV12-3/TRBV12-4|TRBJ1-3|-
CASGRGIGNTIYF
TGTGCCAGTGGACGGGGGATTGGAAACACCATATATTTT
>-|TRBV29-1|TRBJ1-1|-
CSVEGGRGAEAFF
TGCAGCGTTGAAGGGGGGCGTGGGGCTGAAGCTTTCTTT
>-|TRBV10-3|TRBJ2-1|-
CAISDRLYNEQFF
TGTGCCATCAGTGACAGGCTGTACAATGAGCAGTTCTTC
>-|TRBV5-4|TRBJ2-1|TRBD1
CASSLAQGALYNEQFF
TGTGCCAGCAGCTTGGCGCAGGGGGCTCTATACAATGAGCAGTTCTTC
>-|TRBV5-1|TRBJ2-3|-
CASSQLDTQYF
TGCGCCAGCAGCCAACTAGATACGCAGTATTTT
>-|TRBV28|TRBJ1-1|-
CASSLETEAFF
TGTGCCAGCAGTTTGGAGACTGAAGCTTTCTTT
>-|TRBV18|TRBJ2-1|TRBD2
CASSLRTSGGPYNEQFF
TGTGCCAGCTCACTACGGACTAGCGGGGGTCCCTACAATGAGCAGTTCTTC
>-|TRBV23-1|TRBJ2-5|TRBD2
CASSLGRGRSIETQYF
TGCGCCAGCAGTCTCGGGAGGGGAAGGTCGATTGAGACCCAGTACTTC
>-|TRBV5-1|TRBJ2-3|-
CASSSGQTKGTDTQYF
TGCGCCAGCAGCTCTGGACAGACTAAAGGCACAGATACGCAGTATTTT
>-|TRBV19|TRBJ1-1|-
CASSILGGAFF
TGTGCCAGTAGTATACTAGGTGGAGCTTTCTTT
>-|TRBV24-1|TRBJ2-3|-
CATKAGSDTDTQYF
TGTGCCACCAAGGCAGGTTCAGACACAGATACGCAGTATTTT